This TCR beta chain appears in the sequencing data of a study of T cell changes during pregnancy in multiple sclerosis. TCRdb's copy holds only in-frame clones and misses some; the assay was immunoSEQ multiplex PCR. The sample includes approximately 79,000 clones, approximately 92% of them seen just once. V lost 4 bases to trimming and J lost 4 bases; unmatched junction nucleotides: 17. CDR1 and CDR2 from the germline V gene are SGHDT and YYEEEE. The CDR3 has 18 amino acids. The origin of this receptor is a female donor with multiple sclerosis, enrolled in a pregnancy study. Sequencing was performed on CD4+ T cells from peripheral blood mononuclear cells, taken before pregnancy. The J gene is TRBJ2-3, the V gene TRBV5-6; TRBD2 aligns across 8 bases. In nucleotides, the CDR3 is TGTGCCAGCAGCCCCTTGGCGGGGGGCTCTCATGGGGCAGATACGCAGTATTTT. The encoded protein is CASSPLAGGSHGADTQYF.